These T cell receptor beta chains were read from a single sample in a study of blood T cells in healthy people across ages. TCRdb called the 5' RACE reads again in MiXCR, with one record for every CDR3 protein. The data contain around 1.5 million distinct CDR3 sequences, about 35% of them singletons. The sample consisted of blood. Receptor source: a woman younger than 45 in good health. The CDR3 runs from the conserved cysteine through the conserved F or W. D genes are given only for firm matches. The listing skips clone size in some rows; elsewhere it reads once, few, many or a size class.

J: TRBJ2-7; size: -; D: TRBD2; V: TRBV20-1; DNA: TGCAGTGCTAGAGGTATAACGGGAGGCCCCGAGCAGTACTTC; CDR3: CSARGITGGPEQYF
J: TRBJ2-7; size: -; D: TRBD1; V: TRBV27; DNA: TGTGCCAGCAAACGCCCGGGACAGAGCTACGAGCAGTACTTC; CDR3: CASKRPGQSYEQYF
J: TRBJ2-6; size: -; D: -; V: TRBV3-1; DNA: TGTGCCAGCAGCCCGAAGATATCTGGGGCCAACGTCCTGACTTTC; CDR3: CASSPKISGANVLTF
J: TRBJ2-7; size: many; D: -; V: TRBV4-1; DNA: TGCGCCAGCAGCCAAGATAACCGAGGAACCTACGAGCAGTACTTC; CDR3: CASSQDNRGTYEQYF
J: TRBJ1-2; size: -; D: TRBD1; V: TRBV6-6; DNA: TGTGCCATCGAAGAGACCGGGACAGGGTATGGCTACACCTTC; CDR3: CAIEETGTGYGYTF
J: TRBJ2-3; size: few; D: -; V: TRBV5-1; DNA: TGCGCCAGCAGCTTCTCGGCTGGCACAGATACGCAGTATTTT; CDR3: CASSFSAGTDTQYF
J: TRBJ2-5; size: -; D: TRBD2; V: TRBV7-2; DNA: TGTGCCAGCAGCACTCCAGCGGGGGGGCTGGAGACCCAGTACTTC; CDR3: CASSTPAGGLETQYF
J: TRBJ1-5; size: -; D: -; V: TRBV5-1; DNA: TGCGCCAGCAGCTTAGGGGACATGAGCAATCAGCCCCAGCATTTT; CDR3: CASSLGDMSNQPQHF
J: TRBJ2-3; size: many; D: TRBD2; V: TRBV7-3; DNA: TGTGCCAGCAGCTTGACGGGAGGGCAGGGAGATACGCAGTATTTT; CDR3: CASSLTGGQGDTQYF
J: TRBJ2-3; size: -; D: -; V: TRBV27; DNA: TGTGCCAGCAGTTTTTTCGCAGGGGGGGACGGAGATACGAAGTATTTT; CDR3: CASSFFAGGDGDTKYF
J: TRBJ2-3; size: -; D: TRBD2; V: TRBV4-1; DNA: TGCGCCAGCGGCCATGACGAGACTAGCCTTAGCACAGGTACGCAGTATTTT; CDR3: CASGHDETSLSTGTQYF
J: TRBJ1-4; size: -; D: -; V: TRBV27; DNA: TGTGCCAGCAGTTCGTTGATAGGGTCGGCTAATGAAAAACTGTTTTTT; CDR3: CASSSLIGSANEKLFF
J: TRBJ2-7; size: many; D: -; V: TRBV5-1; DNA: TGCGCCAGCAGCGTGGGGGACGGTTCCTACGAGCAGTACTTC; CDR3: CASSVGDGSYEQYF
J: TRBJ2-3; size: -; D: -; V: TRBV20-1; DNA: TGCAGTGCTAGGAGAAGGCTAGCGAGCACAGATACGCAGTATTTT; CDR3: CSARRRLASTDTQYF
J: TRBJ2-3; size: -; D: -; V: TRBV12-3/TRBV12-4; DNA: TGTGCCAGCAGTTTAGTCTCCCCTTACACAGATACGCAGTATTTT; CDR3: CASSLVSPYTDTQYF